There are many counts of the clone carrying this T cell receptor beta chain. These data are taken from a study of identical twins. MiXCR, run by TCRdb on the 5' RACE reads, gives a single entry per CDR3 protein. The sample holds approximately 300,000 distinct CDR3 sequences, 9.5% seen once. Trimming pared 5 bases from V and 0 bases from J, leaving 11 bases between. Germline lookup yields CDR1 SEHNR and CDR2 FQNEAQ (reference sequence). CDR3 length equals 15 residues. This sample also appeared in a second study, on yellow fever vaccine responses in identical twins.

This sequence originates from a woman aged 18-35 years in good health. Material for sequencing was CD8+ T cells sorted from blood. The chain combines TRBV7-9 with TRBJ1-3; D is uncertain. CDR3 amino acids: CASSQDPDSGNTIYF. CDR3 bases: TGTGCCAGCAGCCAGGATCCGGACTCTGGAAACACCATATATTTT.